This T cell receptor beta chain was captured by sequencing in a study of blood T cell repertoires in COVID-19. The overall study: The analysed material was cDNA or gDNA that came from T cells, B-cell-depleted T cells, or PBMCs.

CDR1 and CDR2 (germline): SEHNR, FQNEAQ (reference sequence). There are 16 residues in the CDR3. Deletions cut 4 bases from V and 0 bases from J, with 16 bases between. Measured with immunoSEQ multiplex PCR; TCRdb has only the in-frame clones, and not every one. Of roughly 29,000 clones detected, roughly 80% appear once; the ten largest clones hold roughly 9.8%. This clonotype originated in a man of 80 years or more with active COVID-19. Sequences were obtained from peripheral blood. The rearrangement uses TRBV7-9 and TRBJ2-7; TRBD2 is a possible D gene (5 bases). CDR3 bases: TGTGCCAGCAGCTCGAAGGGCGCGGGTCTCTCCTACGAGCAGTACTTC. Translating it yields CASSSKGAGLSYEQYF.